The 25 T cell receptor beta chains presented below share a single source sample, sequenced in a study of T cell responses to AZD1222 COVID-19 vaccine (dated by TCRdb to about 2021). This sample's time point label indicates: baseline before first vaccination. The sample's treatment or condition label, in plain terms: meningococcal conjugate vaccine given as trial control. The library was obtained by the immunoSEQ multiplex PCR assay. TCRdb limited this immuneACCESS table to in-frame rearrangements with V and J called. A share of clones is missing; checked studies link under half to unresolved V genes, and the rest is unexplained. Recorded for this sample are about 140,000 clones; 90% to 95% of them occurred a single time. More than 0.7% of the sample goes to the ten largest clones. This sample comprised peripheral blood, obtained on day 0 of MenACWY control vaccination. The origin of the receptors is an adult in good health.

This sequence joins TRBV27 and TRBJ1-6, with D unresolved. Germline V gene data show CDR1 as MNHEY and CDR2 as SMNVEV (reference sequence). Deletions cut 4 bases from V and 13 bases from J, with 14 bases between. The CDR3 covers 13 residues. The CDR3 DNA is TGTGCCAGCAGTTGGTCCGCTGGTGGGCCCCTCCACTTT. This gives the protein CASSWSAGGPLHF.

The rearrangement uses TRBV14 and TRBJ2-1, with 8 bases fitting TRBD2. The CDR3 extends over 16 amino acids. V lost 1 base and J lost 4; bases outside the gene matches: 6. The germline V gene encodes CDR1 SGHDN and CDR2 FVKESK. CDR3 coding DNA: TGTGCCAGCAGCCAAGCCCTACAGCGGGGGTACAATGAGCAGTTCTTC. It translates to CASSQALQRGYNEQFF. The whole variable domain, filled in from reference TRBV14 and TRBJ2-1, reads EAGVTQFPSHSVIEKGQTVTLRCDPISGHDNLYWYRRVMGKEIKFLLHFVKESKQDESGMPNNRFLAERTGGTYSTLKVQPAELEDSGVYFCASSQALQRGYNEQFFGPGTRLTVL.

V is TRBV7-2 and J is TRBJ2-1, with D perhaps matching TRBD2 (7 bases). Germline CDR1 and CDR2: SGHTA and FQGNSA. The V and J ends lost 5 bases and 5 bases respectively, with 19 bases between them. The CDR3 contains 16 residues. CDR3 DNA sequence: TGTGCCAGCAGCCCGACAGAGAGGGGGGGCGACAATGAGCAGTTCTTC. It yields the protein CASSPTERGGDNEQFF.

The chain is built from TRBV9 and TRBJ2-1, with 10 bases that match TRBD2. The CDR3 spans 15 residues. Germline CDR1 reads SGDLS; CDR2 reads YYNGEE. J gave up 7 bases and V 4 bases, and 8 bases lay outside the gene matches. CDR3 bases: TGTGCCAGCAGCCCTCTAGCGGGAGTTGGAAATGAGCAGTTCTTC. Encoded protein: CASSPLAGVGNEQFF.

V usage is TRBV4-3 and J usage is TRBJ1-4; a weak D match, TRBD1 (5 bases). With 6 bases removed from V and 5 bases from J, the gap between germline ends came to 13 bases. Germline V gives CDR1 LGHNA, CDR2 YSLEER. This CDR3 has 14 residues. In nucleotides, the CDR3 is TGCGCCAGCAGTCTAAGACAGTCAAATGAAAAACTGTTTTTT. Translating it yields CASSLRQSNEKLFF.

This rearrangement joins TRBV28 to TRBJ1-2, with 12 positions matching TRBD1. V lost 7 bases, J lost 8 bases, and 17 bases stayed unmatched. This CDR3 is built from 17 residues. Germline V gene data show CDR1 as MDHEN and CDR2 as SYDVKM. CDR3 region: CASTGGGTGGVLGGYTF. CDR3 sequence (DNA): TGTGCCAGCACCGGGGGTGGGACAGGGGGCGTTTTGGGAGGCTACACCTTC.

Only a few counts were recorded for this clone. The chain links TRBV12-3 or TRBV12-4 to TRBJ1-4; possible D gene TRBD1, 5 bases. Trimming removed 6 bases from V and 5 bases from J, with 10 bases in between. The CDR3 runs to 13 residues. Written as DNA, the CDR3 is TGTGCCAGCAGGGGGGGTCTCAATGAAAAACTGTTTTTT. Protein sequence: CASRGGLNEKLFF.

The genes are TRBV18 and TRBJ2-1; 7 bases line up with TRBD1. V lost 3 bases, J lost 4 bases, and 12 bases stayed unmatched. The CDR3 runs 17 residues. Germline lookup yields CDR1 KGHSH and CDR2 LQKENI. This CDR3 is CASSPSSYRGIYNEQFF. The CDR3 DNA is TGTGCCAGCTCACCGTCATCCTACAGGGGAATTTACAATGAGCAGTTCTTC.

The chain has TRBV2 and TRBJ1-5; a weak D match, TRBD1 (5 bases). CDR3 length: 16 residues. V dropped 2 bases and J dropped 0 bases, with 11 bases sitting between them. CDR1 and CDR2 (germline): SNHLY, FYNNEI. CDR3 protein: CASSETRGPSNQPQHF. CDR3 sequence (DNA): TGTGCCAGCAGTGAAACGAGGGGCCCTAGCAATCAGCCCCAGCATTTT.

This clone occurred once. The chain is built from TRBV5-6 and TRBJ2-5; no definite D call. The CDR3 covers 13 residues. The ends were cut back, 1 base at V and 5 bases at J, with 9 bases in the middle. CDR1 and CDR2 from the germline V gene are SGHDT and YYEEEE. The CDR3 nucleotides are TGTGCCAGCAGCTTGAAGGGCAGGGAGACCCAGTACTTC. This gives the protein CASSLKGRETQYF.

In its sample, this clone was seen once. This chain joins TRBV19 and TRBJ1-5; 7 positions match TRBD1. The germline gives CDR1 LNHDA, CDR2 SQIVND (reference sequence). The CDR3 runs 16 residues. V was clipped by 4 bases and J by 2 bases; unmatched bases: 8. The CDR3 spells CASSSTGTVGNQPQHF. The CDR3 DNA is TGTGCCAGTAGTAGCACCGGGACAGTTGGCAATCAGCCCCAGCATTTT.

The chain carries TRBV7-9 and TRBJ1-1; a possible D gene is TRBD1 (5 bases). Trimming pared 5 bases from V and 3 bases from J, leaving 10 bases between. This CDR3 is 13 amino acids long. Germline CDR1 and CDR2: SEHNR and FQNEAQ (reference sequence). The CDR3 nucleotides are TGTGCCAGCAGCCAGACAGCCTACACTGAAGCTTTCTTT. This codes for CASSQTAYTEAFF.

This chain joins TRBV5-1 and TRBJ2-7; a weak D match, TRBD1 (6 bases). This CDR3 is 14 amino acids long. The V end was cut by 4 bases, the J end by 2 bases, with 13 bases between. From germline, CDR1 is SGHRS and CDR2 YFSETQ. CDR3 DNA: TGCGCCAGCAGCCAACGACAGGAAACCTACGAGCAGTACTTC. Protein sequence: CASSQRQETYEQYF.

This rearrangement joins TRBV5-5 to TRBJ2-1, with TRBD1 as a possible D gene (6 bases). Trimming removed 1 base at V and 2 bases at J, with 10 bases between. This CDR3 contains 15 residues. Germline V gene lookup returns CDR1 SGHKS and CDR2 YYEKEE (reference sequence). The CDR3 sequence: CASSLTQGPYNEQFF. DNA for the CDR3: TGTGCCAGCAGCTTGACACAGGGCCCCTACAATGAGCAGTTCTTC. The complete variable domain, with remaining parts taken from reference TRBV5-5 and TRBJ2-1, reads DAGVTQSPTHLIKTRGQQVTLRCSPISGHKSVSWYQQVLGQGPQFIFQYYEKEERGRGNFPDRFSARQFPNYSSELNVNALLLGDSALYLCASSLTQGPYNEQFFGPGTRLTVL.

This chain links TRBV7-9 with TRBJ1-1; possibly TRBD1 for D (5 bases). V lost 6 bases to trimming and J lost 2 bases, with 7 bases between them. The germline V gene encodes CDR1 SEHNR and CDR2 FQNEAQ (reference sequence). The CDR3 totals 12 residues. The CDR3 DNA is TGTGCCAGCAGAACAGGCAACACTGAAGCTTTCTTT. Its protein product is CASRTGNTEAFF. Looking up the rest from reference TRBV7-9 and TRBJ1-1 gives the full variable domain: DTGVSQNPRHKITKRGQNVTFRCDPISEHNRLYWYRQTLGQGPEFLTYFQNEAQLEKSRLLSDRFSAERPKGSFSTLEIQRTEQGDSAMYLCASRTGNTEAFFGQGTRLTVV.

The chain carries TRBV5-4 and TRBJ2-1; a possible D gene is TRBD2 (6 bases). Germline V gene data show CDR1 as SGHNT and CDR2 as YYREEE (reference sequence). With 4 bases removed from V and 10 bases from J, the gap between germline ends came to 18 bases. The CDR3 totals 14 residues. The CDR3 DNA is TGTGCCAGCAGCCCTGACGGGGGTCTCTGGGAGCAGTTCTTC. As protein: CASSPDGGLWEQFF. Full variable domain (missing parts from reference TRBV5-4 and TRBJ2-1): ETGVTQSPTHLIKTRGQQVTLRCSSQSGHNTVSWYQQALGQGPQFIFQYYREEENGRGNFPPRFSGLQFPNYSSELNVNALELDDSALYLCASSPDGGLWEQFFGPGTRLTVL.

This clone was recorded once. This sequence joins TRBV6-1 and TRBJ1-1, with D hard to call. This CDR3 has 14 residues. Germline-derived CDR1 and CDR2 are MNHNS and SASEGT. V dropped 2 bases and J dropped 2 bases, with 9 bases sitting between them. The CDR3, as DNA: TGTGCCAGCAGTGAATGGAGAGCAAACACTGAAGCTTTCTTT. It is translated as CASSEWRANTEAFF.

V usage is TRBV7-2 and J usage is TRBJ1-2; D perhaps matches TRBD1 (5 bases). V lost 5 bases and J lost 1, with 11 bases in between. The V gene's germline CDR1 is SGHTA and CDR2 FQGNSA. This CDR3 contains 14 residues. The CDR3 DNA sequence: TGTGCCAGCAGCCGCAGGGAGGTTAACTATGGCTACACCTTC. Encoded protein: CASSRREVNYGYTF.

The chain employs TRBV24-1 and TRBJ2-5; TRBD2 is a possible D gene (7 bases). Germline values: CDR1 KGHDR, CDR2 SFDVKD. Trimming removed 2 bases at V and 1 base at J, with 10 bases between. The CDR3 has 15 residues. The CDR3 sequence: CATSDSGGSQETQYF. The CDR3 DNA follows: TGTGCCACCAGTGATTCGGGGGGCAGCCAAGAGACCCAGTACTTC.

This rearrangement joins TRBV5-1 to TRBJ2-5; D not resolved. The CDR3 loop spans 12 amino acids. Germline CDR1 and CDR2: SGHRS and YFSETQ. Trimming stripped 7 bases from V and 5 bases from J, with 12 bases between. CDR3 nucleotides: TGCGCCAGCCGAACCGAAGCGGAGACCCAGTACTTC. Protein product: CASRTEAETQYF.

This clone was recorded only once. This rearrangement joins TRBV6-5 to TRBJ1-1, with 7 bases that match TRBD1. The CDR3 has 15 amino acids. J gave up 8 bases and V 6 bases, and 15 bases lay outside the gene matches. From germline, CDR1 is MNHEY and CDR2 SVGAGI. CDR3 region: CASSHREGAAQEAFF. The DNA for the CDR3 is TGTGCCAGCAGCCACCGGGAGGGGGCAGCCCAAGAAGCTTTCTTT.

The rearrangement joins TRBV6-5 to TRBJ1-6; weak D call: TRBD1 (6 bases). The V and J ends lost 0 bases and 10 bases respectively, with 13 bases between them. The CDR3 is 15 residues long. Germline CDR1 reads MNHEY; CDR2 reads SVGAGI. CDR3: CASSYSSQGQSPLHF. CDR3 nucleotides: TGTGCCAGCAGTTACTCGAGTCAGGGACAATCACCCCTCCACTTT.

This chain joins TRBV2 and TRBJ2-7; tentatively, D is TRBD1 (5 bases). Per the germline V gene, CDR1 is SNHLY and CDR2 is FYNNEI. The germline V and J ends were trimmed by 8 bases and 2 bases, with 7 bases remaining between them. The CDR3 length is 11 residues. CDR3 protein: CASDRAYEQYF. Written as DNA, the CDR3 is TGTGCCAGCGACAGAGCCTACGAGCAGTACTTC.

The chain is built from TRBV2 and TRBJ1-1; possible D gene TRBD1, 6 bases. Trimming took off 8 bases at V and 0 bases at J, with 13 bases between the two ends. Germline values: CDR1 SNHLY, CDR2 FYNNEI. This CDR3 comprises 14 residues. CDR3 nucleotides: TGTGCCAGCTCAGGACAGCTTATGAACACTGAAGCTTTCTTT. It yields the protein CASSGQLMNTEAFF.

The rearrangement joins TRBV30 to TRBJ2-7; 7 nucleotides match TRBD2. Trimming took 3 bases from V and 2 from J; bases not matched to a gene: 1. This CDR3 contains 12 residues. Germline V gene sequence: CDR1 GTSNPN, CDR2 SVGIG (reference sequence). CDR3 nucleotide sequence: TGTGCCTGGAGGGGGGGGGCCTACGAGCAGTACTTC. Translating it yields CAWRGGAYEQYF.